This T cell receptor beta chain appears in the sequencing data of a study of vaccination and CD4 T cells after COVID-19. Overall study context: Stimulation of cells relied on overlapping spike peptides derived from SARS-CoV-2, HCoV-NL63, HCoV-OC43 and HCoV-229E.

On this clonotype itself: Its cognate antigen is unknown.

The CDR3 is 15 amino acids. V gave up 3 bases and J gave up 5 bases; unmatched junction bases: 6. CDR1 and CDR2 (germline): LNHNV, YYDKDF (reference sequence). Treatment denoted: 10-day PBMC culture with coronavirus spike peptide pools or control peptides (ViraFEST assay). Cultured CD4+ T cells had their DNA profiled by the Oncomine TCR Beta short-read assay. Cultured CD4+ T cells yielded the extracted genomic DNA. TCRdb re-analysed the PCR reads in MiXCR, keeping a single row per CDR3 protein. This sample has about 18,000 distinct CDR3 sequences; roughly 60% occur once, and the top ten carry 6% to 8%.

The chain carries TRBV15 and TRBJ2-5; 10 nucleotides align to TRBD2. The sequenced sample was CD4+ T cells from blood, cultured in vitro, obtained before SARS-CoV-2 vaccination. The source is a human donor who had recovered from COVID-19. Here the CDR3 reads CATSSQLAGRETQYF. The CDR3 bases are TGTGCCACCAGCAGTCAACTAGCGGGACGGGAGACCCAGTACTTC.